This T cell receptor (beta chain) was sequenced for a study of Ad26.COV2.S vaccination and SARS-CoV-2 variants. Regarding the study as a whole: Researchers reported similar non-spike TCR breadth in vaccine and placebo recipients.

TCRdb keeps only in-frame clones here, not all; method: immunoSEQ multiplex PCR. The sample lists approximately 150,000 clones; 80% to 90% were seen once. Worth noting for this clone: Its antigen is undetermined.

The V end lost 5 bases, the J end lost 4 bases, and 17 bases lay between the germline ends. The CDR3 contains 15 residues. CDR1 and CDR2 (germline): MRHNA, SNTAGT. This receptor was obtained from a human donor who had recovered from COVID-19. The V call is TRBV6-4, the J call TRBJ1-2, with D possibly TRBD1 on 5 matching bases. The input for sequencing was peripheral blood, taken after recovery from COVID-19. The CDR3: CASSPTGTSFYGYTF. Written as DNA, the CDR3 is TGTGCCAGCAGTCCTACAGGTACCTCCTTCTATGGCTACACCTTC.